This T cell receptor (beta chain) was recorded in a study of T-cell memory formation after mild COVID-19. Study summary: Largely, TCR clusters stayed within a single donor.

Germline CDR1 reads SGHTA; CDR2 reads FQGNSA. This CDR3 has 15 residues. Between the trimmed V and J ends, which lost 5 bases and 0 bases, there was a span of 13 bases. Study-level results: Chiefly within CM and EM were the contracting CD4+ clones; CD8+ ones were within EMRA. Clones that shrank (day 15 to 85) were balanced CD4/CD8, whereas later expanders leaned CD4+. Within pre-infection memory, some responding clones were found, suggesting cross-reactive memory joined.

This clonotype was detected many times. The target antigen is unknown. TCRdb called the 5' RACE reads again in MiXCR, with one record for every CDR3 protein. This table has tens of thousands of distinct CDR3 sequences, about an eighth appearing once. The specimen was PBMCs or a T cell subset sorted from them (not recorded which). The origin of this receptor is a young man who had mild COVID-19 (a few samples of this study predate the infection). Cell type and time point are not known. The chain joins TRBV7-2 to TRBJ1-1, with D unclear. CDR3 region: CASSLSGSMNTEAFF. CDR3 DNA sequence: TGTGCCAGCAGCCTCAGCGGAAGCATGAACACTGAAGCTTTCTTT.